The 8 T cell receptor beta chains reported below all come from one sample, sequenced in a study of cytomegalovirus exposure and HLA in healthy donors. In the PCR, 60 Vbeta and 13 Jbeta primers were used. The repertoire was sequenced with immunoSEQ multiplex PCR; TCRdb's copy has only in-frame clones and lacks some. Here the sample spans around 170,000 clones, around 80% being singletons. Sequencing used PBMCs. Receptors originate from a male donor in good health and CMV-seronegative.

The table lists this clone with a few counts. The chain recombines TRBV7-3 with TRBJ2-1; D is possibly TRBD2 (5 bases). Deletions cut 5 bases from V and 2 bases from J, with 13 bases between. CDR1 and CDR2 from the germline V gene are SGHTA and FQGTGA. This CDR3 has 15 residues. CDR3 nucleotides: TGTGCCAGCAGCAATAGCGCGCTGGCCTACAATGAGCAGTTCTTC. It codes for CASSNSALAYNEQFF.

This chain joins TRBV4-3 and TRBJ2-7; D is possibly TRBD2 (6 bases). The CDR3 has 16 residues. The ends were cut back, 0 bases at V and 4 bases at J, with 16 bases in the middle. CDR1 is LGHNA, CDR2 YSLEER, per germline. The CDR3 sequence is CASSQDVGDWPYEQYF. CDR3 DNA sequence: TGCGCCAGCAGCCAAGATGTTGGGGACTGGCCTTACGAGCAGTACTTC.

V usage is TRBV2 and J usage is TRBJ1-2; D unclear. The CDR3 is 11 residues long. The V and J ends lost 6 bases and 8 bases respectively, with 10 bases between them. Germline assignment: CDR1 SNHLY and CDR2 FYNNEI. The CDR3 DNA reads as TGTGCCAGCAGGGAATTGGAGGGCTACACCTTC. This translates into CASRELEGYTF.

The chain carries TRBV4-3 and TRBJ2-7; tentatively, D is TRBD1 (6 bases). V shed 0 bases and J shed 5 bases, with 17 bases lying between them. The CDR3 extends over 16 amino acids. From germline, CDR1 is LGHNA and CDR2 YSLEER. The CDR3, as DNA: TGCGCCAGCAGCCAAGATGTGGCCAATAGGGGGAACGAGCAGTACTTC. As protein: CASSQDVANRGNEQYF.

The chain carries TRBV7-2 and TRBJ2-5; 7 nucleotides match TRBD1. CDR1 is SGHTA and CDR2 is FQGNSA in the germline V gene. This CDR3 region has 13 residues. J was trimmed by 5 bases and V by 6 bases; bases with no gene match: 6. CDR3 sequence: CASRQGLGETQYF. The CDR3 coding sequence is TGTGCCAGCAGACAGGGGTTGGGTGAGACCCAGTACTTC.

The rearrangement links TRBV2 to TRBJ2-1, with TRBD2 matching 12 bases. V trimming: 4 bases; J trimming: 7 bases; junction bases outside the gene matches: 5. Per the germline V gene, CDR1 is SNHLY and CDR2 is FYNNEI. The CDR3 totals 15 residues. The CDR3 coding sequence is TGTGCCAGCAGTGGACTAGCGGGAGTGAAAAATGAGCAGTTCTTC. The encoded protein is CASSGLAGVKNEQFF.

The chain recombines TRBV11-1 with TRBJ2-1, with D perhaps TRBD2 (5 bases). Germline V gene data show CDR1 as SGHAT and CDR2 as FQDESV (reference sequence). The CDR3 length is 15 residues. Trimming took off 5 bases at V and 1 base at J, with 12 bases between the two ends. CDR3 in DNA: TGTGCCAGCAGCCCCCCGGAGGAATCCTACAATGAGCAGTTCTTC. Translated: CASSPPEESYNEQFF.

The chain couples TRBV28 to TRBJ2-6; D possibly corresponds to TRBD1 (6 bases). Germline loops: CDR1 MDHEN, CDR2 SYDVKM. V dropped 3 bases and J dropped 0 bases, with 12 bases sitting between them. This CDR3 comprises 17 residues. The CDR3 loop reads CASSFWTASSGANVLTF. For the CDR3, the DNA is TGTGCCAGCAGTTTTTGGACAGCGAGCTCTGGGGCCAACGTCCTGACTTTC. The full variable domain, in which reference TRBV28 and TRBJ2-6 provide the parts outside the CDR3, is DVKVTQSSRYLVKRTGEKVFLECVQDMDHENMFWYRQDPGLGLRLIYFSYDVKMKEKGDIPEGYSVSREKKERFSLILESASTNQTSMYLCASSFWTASSGANVLTFGAGSRLTVL.